Only a few counts were recorded for the clone carrying this T cell receptor (beta chain). Its antigen is not known. TCRdb re-analysed the 5' RACE reads in MiXCR, keeping a single row per CDR3 protein. The table records fewer than 150,000 distinct CDR3 sequences, over 15% of them present only once. This specimen comes from a study of T-cell memory formation after mild COVID-19. From germline, CDR1 is SQVTM and CDR2 ANQGSEA. The CDR3 covers 14 residues. The V and J ends lost 6 bases and 5 bases respectively, with 19 bases between them. Whole-study results and caveats: Pre-infection memory harbored some responding clones, suggesting cross-reactive memory joined. Clones that contracted from day 15 to 85 were balanced CD4/CD8, while later expanders leaned CD4+.

What was sequenced was PBMCs or a T cell subset sorted from them (not recorded which). The sequence derives from a man younger than 30 who had mild COVID-19 (a few samples of this study predate the infection). Cell type and time point are not known. The chain combines TRBV29-1 with TRBJ2-5; tentative D call: TRBD2 (6 bases). CDR3 sequence reads: CSVTRGTFGETQYF. The CDR3 nucleotides read TGCAGCGTCACTAGAGGGACTTTCGGCGAGACCCAGTACTTC.